These 22 T cell receptor beta chains were sequenced from one sample in a study of cytomegalovirus exposure and HLA in healthy donors (TCRdb year 2017). The library was generated by the immunoSEQ multiplex PCR assay. A mixture of 60 forward primers for TCR Vbeta segments and 13 reverse primers for TCR Jbeta segments was used in the multiplex PCR. TCRdb obtained this table from immuneACCESS and retained in-frame rearrangements with V and J assigned. These tables miss some clones; where compared with another copy, unresolved V genes account for less than half of the shortfall, and the remainder is unexplained. This sample gives about 160,000 clones in total; 78% of them show up just once. Of the sample, over 1.1% falls within the top ten clones. Sequencing was done on a sample of PBMCs. Receptors were obtained from a male donor in good health and CMV-seronegative.

CDR3 residues: CASGGTSGNTGELFF. The CDR3 DNA is TGTGCCAGCGGGGGGACTAGCGGGAACACCGGGGAGCTGTTTTTT. The chain links TRBV27 to TRBJ2-2, with TRBD2 matching over 11 bases. Germline CDR1 MNHEY, CDR2 SMNVEV (reference sequence). V was clipped by 8 bases and J by 1 base; unmatched bases: 3. The CDR3 is 15 residues long.

This chain links TRBV5-4 with TRBJ2-2, with 8 bases matching TRBD1. This CDR3 contains 14 residues. J was trimmed by 7 bases and V by 4 bases; bases with no gene match: 6. From germline, CDR1 is SGHNT and CDR2 YYREEE (reference sequence). The CDR3 DNA follows: TGTGCCAGCAGCGCCCGACAGGGGCGCGGGGAGCTGTTTTTT. Residues: CASSARQGRGELFF. The full variable domain, in which reference TRBV5-4 and TRBJ2-2 provide the parts outside the CDR3, is ETGVTQSPTHLIKTRGQQVTLRCSSQSGHNTVSWYQQALGQGPQFIFQYYREEENGRGNFPPRFSGLQFPNYSSELNVNALELDDSALYLCASSARQGRGELFFGEGSRLTVL.

The rearrangement uses TRBV19 and TRBJ1-4; D remains ambiguous. The CDR3 extends over 15 amino acids. CDR1 is LNHDA, CDR2 SQIVND, per germline (reference sequence). V lost 3 bases and J lost 0, with 8 bases in between. CDR3 region: CASSISSATNEKLFF. The CDR3 DNA reads as TGTGCCAGTAGTATTTCCAGCGCAACTAATGAAAAACTGTTTTTT.

The chain has TRBV4-2 and TRBJ1-5, with 7 bases that match TRBD1. The CDR3 spans 14 residues. Germline V CDR1 and CDR2: LGHNA, YNFKEQ. Unmatched junction bases numbered 9, after V lost 6 bases and J lost 7 bases. Written as DNA, the CDR3 is TGTGCCAGCAGTCGAATCCAGGGGGTCCAGCCCCAGCATTTT. This sequence encodes CASSRIQGVQPQHF.

This clone was found a few times. The V call is TRBV19, the J call TRBJ1-1; D perhaps matches TRBD1 (5 bases). The ends were cut back, 5 bases at V and 0 bases at J, with 10 bases in the middle. CDR1 and CDR2 (germline): LNHDA, SQIVND (reference sequence). The CDR3 spans 14 residues. The CDR3 DNA sequence: TGTGCCAGTAGTGTCGAAGGGGTGAACACTGAAGCTTTCTTT. Translated, it gives CASSVEGVNTEAFF.

The rearrangement uses TRBV28 and TRBJ1-2, with D possibly being TRBD1 (6 bases). V was cut by 7 bases and J by 8 bases, with 23 bases left in between. Germline loops: CDR1 MDHEN, CDR2 SYDVKM. This CDR3 comprises 15 residues. CDR3 residues: CASTSGGPFDGGYTF. CDR3 nucleotide sequence: TGTGCCAGCACCTCGGGGGGGCCGTTCGATGGGGGCTACACCTTC.

This chain links TRBV23-1 with TRBJ2-7; 11 bases match TRBD2. TRBV23-1 is treated as an ORF (open reading frame) with a function not yet certain. V shed 7 bases and J 2 bases; nucleotides not matched to a gene: 4. The CDR3 runs 14 residues. The CDR3 DNA reads as TGCGCCAGCATCCTAGCGGGAGGTGCCTACGAGCAGTACTTC. Its protein product is CASILAGGAYEQYF.

In regard to this clone: The junction does not match germline at one end; this may be a read error. This chain uses TRBV5-1 with TRBJ2-2; a possible D gene is TRBD2 (6 bases). Germline V gene lookup returns CDR1 SGHRS and CDR2 YFSETQ. This CDR3 region has 13 residues. In DNA form, the CDR3 reads TGCGCCAGCCGTCTAGCGTCCACCGGGGAGCTGCTTTTT. Protein: CASRLASTGELLF.

The V call is TRBV15, the J call TRBJ1-4, with D uncertain. The germline CDR1 and CDR2 sequences are LNHNV and YYDKDF (reference sequence). Trimming cost V 1 base and J 4 bases, with 4 bases left between them. The CDR3 is 13 amino acids. CDR3 nucleotide sequence: TGTGCCACCAGCAGAGGGAGTAATGAAAAACTGTTTTTT. Translation gives CATSRGSNEKLFF.

The V call is TRBV9, the J call TRBJ2-1; 10 nucleotides line up with TRBD2. CDR3 length: 17 residues. V was clipped by 4 bases and J by 6 bases; unmatched bases: 13. CDR1 and CDR2 (germline): SGDLS, YYNGEE. CDR3 bases: TGTGCCAGCAGCATTAATCAACTAGCGGGACAACCCAATGAGCAGTTCTTC. Its translation is CASSINQLAGQPNEQFF.

J is TRBJ2-1 and V is TRBV5-1; the match to TRBD1 covers 12 bases. The CDR3 spans 16 residues. Germline assignment: CDR1 SGHRS and CDR2 YFSETQ. The V gene end was trimmed by 0 bases and the J gene end by 8 bases; junction bases not matched to a gene: 6. Here the CDR3 DNA reads TGCGCCAGCAGCTTGGCGGGGACAGGGGGCCTCGATGAGCAGTTCTTC. Amino acids: CASSLAGTGGLDEQFF.

V usage is TRBV28 and J usage is TRBJ1-4; D is uncertain. Germline CDR1 reads MDHEN; CDR2 reads SYDVKM. V lost 4 bases, J lost 0 bases, and 9 bases lay in between. The CDR3 covers 15 residues. DNA of the CDR3: TGTGCCAGCAGTTCCCGGACTGCAACTAATGAAAAACTGTTTTTT. This codes for CASSSRTATNEKLFF.

The J gene is TRBJ1-2, the V gene TRBV18; tentatively, D is TRBD1 (5 bases). The CDR3 covers 15 residues. CDR1 is KGHSH, CDR2 LQKENI, per germline. The V end lost 5 bases, the J end lost 2 bases, and 15 bases lay between the germline ends. The CDR3 coding sequence is TGTGCCAGCTCAGAACCGGGACTGGGGAACTATGGCTACACCTTC. Translating gives CASSEPGLGNYGYTF.

The rearrangement uses TRBV27 and TRBJ1-2, with 10 bases fitting TRBD1. Per the germline V gene, CDR1 is MNHEY and CDR2 is SMNVEV (reference sequence). There are 16 residues in the CDR3. Trimming at V came to 5 bases and at J to 2 bases, leaving 8 bases not matched to a gene. For the CDR3, the DNA is TGTGCCAGCAGTAAATGGGGGACAGGGGAGAACTATGGCTACACCTTC. Its translation: CASSKWGTGENYGYTF.

This clone has a handful of counts. The chain uses TRBV14 and TRBJ1-6, with D hard to call. V lost 6 bases and J 10 bases, leaving 13 bases between the germline ends. This CDR3 is 13 amino acids long. From germline, CDR1 is SGHDN and CDR2 FVKESK. The CDR3: CASSPGGGSPLHF. Written as DNA, the CDR3 is TGTGCCAGCAGTCCCGGCGGCGGCTCACCCCTCCACTTT.

The V and J genes are TRBV5-1 and TRBJ2-5; 10 nucleotides align to TRBD1. The assigned J gene may be wrong: the sequence end matches TRBJ2-7 better. This CDR3 is built from 15 residues. CDR1 and CDR2 from the germline V gene are SGHRS and YFSETQ. The DNA for the CDR3 is TGCGCCAGCAGCTTGGGGACAGGGGGCTCCTACGAGCAGTACTTC. Translation: CASSLGTGGSYEQYF.

CDR3 region: CSVETQGAYNEQFF. The CDR3 DNA reads TGCAGCGTTGAAACGCAGGGGGCATACAATGAGCAGTTCTTC. This chain connects TRBV29-1 to TRBJ2-1; TRBD1 matches at 8 bases. V trimming: 2 bases; J trimming: 4 bases; junction bases outside the gene matches: 4. From germline, CDR1 is SQVTM and CDR2 ANQGSEA. CDR3 length equals 14 residues.

The chain has TRBV30 and TRBJ1-2, with TRBD1 matching over 7 bases. There are 12 residues in the CDR3. The ends lost 5 bases at V and 3 bases at J; junction bases unmatched: 3. CDR1 and CDR2 (germline): GTSNPN, SVGIG (reference sequence). CDR3 amino acids: CAWGRGDYGYTF. The DNA of the CDR3 is TGTGCCTGGGGCAGGGGGGACTATGGCTACACCTTC.

This chain uses TRBV6-5 with TRBJ1-1; 7 bases line up with TRBD1. The junction had 7 bases not matched to a gene; V was cut back by 2 bases and J by 4 bases. The CDR3 loop spans 15 amino acids. Germline loops: CDR1 MNHEY, CDR2 SVGAGI. CDR3 bases: TGTGCCAGCAGTTACGGCAGGGGGGTTGGCACTGAAGCTTTCTTT. Protein sequence: CASSYGRGVGTEAFF.

The chain couples TRBV7-2 to TRBJ2-5, with TRBD2 matching over 8 bases. The CDR3 extends over 16 amino acids. Trimming at V came to 6 bases and at J to 0 bases, leaving 9 bases not matched to a gene. Germline V lookup: CDR1 SGHTA, CDR2 FQGNSA. This CDR3 is CASSSGLARHQETQYF. In DNA form, the CDR3 reads TGTGCCAGCAGTTCCGGACTAGCCCGTCACCAAGAGACCCAGTACTTC.

V and J are TRBV7-7 and TRBJ2-7; TRBD1 matches at 10 bases. The ends lost 3 bases at V and 5 bases at J; junction bases unmatched: 1. This CDR3 region has 13 residues. Germline V lookup: CDR1 SSHAT, CDR2 FNYEAQ (reference sequence). In nucleotides, the CDR3 is TGTGCCAGCAGCTTTGGACAGGGGGACGAGCAGTACTTC. It specifies CASSFGQGDEQYF.

V usage is TRBV5-5 and J usage is TRBJ1-1, with TRBD1 identical over 7 bases. The V gene's germline CDR1 is SGHKS and CDR2 YYEKEE (reference sequence). The CDR3 spans 14 residues. The J segment lost 3 bases and the V segment lost 2 bases, leaving 4 bases of the junction unmatched. CDR3: CASSFRDRDTEAFF. The CDR3 DNA follows: TGTGCCAGCAGCTTCCGGGACAGAGACACTGAAGCTTTCTTT.